This T cell receptor (beta chain) was identified during a study of cytomegalovirus exposure and HLA in healthy donors. General study points: Most of the TCR beta V segments (in an earlier analysis) were productive either about 87% or about 30% of the time.

The primer mix had 60 Vbeta and 13 Jbeta primers. The assay was immunoSEQ multiplex PCR, and TCRdb's table has in-frame clones only and misses some. The sample lists under 130,000 clones; about three quarters were seen once. Germline V gives CDR1 SGHDT, CDR2 YYEEEE. V lost 2 bases and J lost 7; bases outside the gene matches: 2. This CDR3 is 12 amino acids long. This clone was counted many times. The antigen is undetermined. The chain links TRBV5-6 to TRBJ1-1; TRBD1 matches at 7 bases. This TCR derives from a male donor in good health and CMV-seronegative. The sequencing input was PBMCs. The CDR3 coding sequence is TGTGCCAGCAGCTTACAGGGGATTGAAGCTTTCTTT. Residues: CASSLQGIEAFF.